A single T cell receptor beta chain is shown here with its context. The source of the sample is a study of blood T cell repertoires in COVID-19. CDR1 and CDR2 (germline): MGHRA, YSYEKL. The V gene lost 0 bases and the J gene lost 11 bases, with 22 bases spanning the gap. This CDR3 is built from 16 residues. TCRdb keeps only in-frame clones here, not all; method: immunoSEQ multiplex PCR. In the table there are about 130,000 clones, roughly nine tenths of which are singletons. V usage is TRBV4-1 and J usage is TRBJ1-2, with TRBD1 as a possible D gene (5 bases). The TCR was taken from a man between 60 and 75 years old with COVID-19, enrolled during active disease. Sequenced input: peripheral blood. The CDR3, as DNA: TGCGCCAGCAGCCAAGATTTAGCCTTACAAGGGGCCGTTTACACCTTC. This translates into CASSQDLALQGAVYTF.